The present TCR beta chain was sequenced within a study of shared clonotypes between healthy human individuals. CD45RO-negative, CCR7-positively selected cells formed the naive CD8 fraction, excluding terminally differentiated effector memory CD45RA+ cells. Donors were Caucasian adults residing in Nashville, Tennessee, USA. As regards this clone: The target antigen is unknown.

This CDR3 is 16 amino acids long. V shed 0 bases and J shed 7 bases, with 16 bases lying between them. Germline CDR1 reads SGHTA; CDR2 reads FQGTGA. The input for sorted-subset replicate PCRs was roughly 180 ng DNA, around 27,000 T cell genomes. Clones were read by immunoSEQ multiplex PCR, and TCRdb kept only the in-frame ones, dropping some. Among around 2,100,000 clones listed, approximately 94% were seen once. The study's findings and limits: Blood was the only sampled material, and tissue repertoires likely differ. Few donors limited the genetic and exposure-history diversity represented.

This chain connects TRBV7-3 to TRBJ2-1, with D possibly TRBD1 on 7 matching bases. This clonotype originated in a man younger than 30 in good health. Material: naive CD8+ T cells sorted from blood. CDR3: CASSLTGPGGLNEQFF. The CDR3 region has the DNA TGTGCCAGCAGCTTAACCGGGCCAGGGGGGCTGAATGAGCAGTTCTTC.